This TCR beta chain is from a study of blood T cell repertoires in COVID-19. Whole-study context: Sample material is recorded as cDNA or gDNA derived from T cells, B-cell-depleted T cells, or PBMCs.

Clones were sequenced by immunoSEQ multiplex PCR, and TCRdb holds only the in-frame ones, with some missing. The table has 70,000 to 80,000 clones, around 80% seen once. The V gene's germline CDR1 is SGDLS and CDR2 YYNGEE. The germline V and J ends were trimmed by 3 bases and 7 bases, with 14 bases remaining between them. The CDR3 runs to 13 residues. The sample comprised peripheral blood. The rearrangement joins TRBV9 to TRBJ2-7; D is ambiguous. The clonotype comes from a woman of 80 years or more with acute or convalescent COVID-19. The CDR3 DNA is TGTGCCAGCAGCGACCCCCGAGGTTCGGAGCAGTACTTC. Protein product: CASSDPRGSEQYF.